This record looks at one TCR beta chain sequence and its context. The antigen this receptor binds is unknown. No quality values exist for individual bases; no much larger clone is one base distant. V and J are trimmed by 5 bases and 2 bases, and the gene matches miss 6 bases of the junction. CDR1 and CDR2 are read off the germline V gene (reference sequence) as DFQATT and SNEGSKA. The CDR3 starts with the cysteine, ends with the phenylalanine, and has 14 residues. The read is trimmed to its CDR3 DNA, 42 bases read in frame from base 1. PBMCs were isolated by Ficoll-Paque density gradient centrifugation. These data originate in a study of T-cell memory formation after mild COVID-19 (dated by TCRdb to the early 2020s). The study in broad terms: TCR sequence clusters from the two donors were largely donor specific. In two donors, T-cell clones that expanded and contracted after mild COVID-19 were tracked by sequencing TCRalpha and TCRbeta repertoires over time. The cohort was made up of two young adult volunteers, one female and one male, who were previously healthy. Results the study describes overall, beyond this receptor: The second-wave clones that peaked on day 37 were not confirmed to be SARS-CoV-2 specific. The study covered only two mild cases, and larger cohorts including severe cases with pre-infection samples were considered necessary. Contracting CD4+ clones were located mainly in the CM and EM memory subsets, whereas CD8+ clones were found to be enriched in EMRA. The detection of some responding clones in pre-infection memory suggests that pre-existing cross-reactive memory T cells joined the SARS-CoV-2 response. From day 15 to 85, contracting clones showed balanced CD4/CD8 phenotypes, whereas a second wave of clones that expanded from day 15 to 37 leaned towards CD4+.

For sequencing, an Illumina NovaSeq 6000 was employed. cDNA libraries for TCRalpha and TCRbeta were prepared by 5'RACE using constant-segment primers, with sample barcodes and unique molecular identifiers added. RNA was extracted from every sample with Trizol reagent. Amplification of the libraries took two PCR steps, and the second step added a second sample barcode plus Illumina TruSeq adapters. Sequencing of the libraries was done on an Illumina NovaSeq, producing 2 x 150 bp paired-end reads. Per the source publication's procedure: Demultiplexing of reads and collapsing into UMI-guided consensus sequences were performed with migec v1.2.7. With mixcr v2.1.11, UMI consensuses were aligned to TRA and TRB V and J templates and assembled into clonotypes. A clonotype was counted as expanded or contracted only if both edgeR and NoisET called the change significant, with noise models trained on biological replicates. For edgeR calls, the thresholds were a false discovery rate-adjusted p below 0.01 and a log2 fold-change of 1. As an exploratory analysis of dynamics, PCA with hierarchical clustering was applied to max-normalized trajectories of the 1000 most abundant clonotypes. Separately sequenced CD4+ and CD8+ repertoires were used to assign the CD4 or CD8 phenotype of responding clones. TCRdb reran the public reads through fastp at Q25 and MiXCR, keeping productive beta chains. Each entry merges the rows of one CDR3 protein and shows their most common DNA and genes. TCRdb assigned the V and J calls; the authors' analysis was not used. This sample gives around 420,000 distinct CDR3 sequences in total; roughly 26% of them show up just once. 8.8% of the sample rests with the top ten.

This sequence originates from an adult woman who had mild COVID-19 (a few samples of this study predate the infection). The sample titles of this study are shuffled in the database, so cell type and time point are left out; the donor was told from shared clones. The source material was PBMCs or a T cell subset sorted from them (not recorded which). The chain uses TRBV20-1 and TRBJ2-7; a stretch of 10 junction bases matches TRBD1. The CDR3 protein: CSASRGQGPYEQYF. DNA sequence: TGCAGTGCTTCCAGGGGACAGGGGCCCTACGAGCAGTACTTC.